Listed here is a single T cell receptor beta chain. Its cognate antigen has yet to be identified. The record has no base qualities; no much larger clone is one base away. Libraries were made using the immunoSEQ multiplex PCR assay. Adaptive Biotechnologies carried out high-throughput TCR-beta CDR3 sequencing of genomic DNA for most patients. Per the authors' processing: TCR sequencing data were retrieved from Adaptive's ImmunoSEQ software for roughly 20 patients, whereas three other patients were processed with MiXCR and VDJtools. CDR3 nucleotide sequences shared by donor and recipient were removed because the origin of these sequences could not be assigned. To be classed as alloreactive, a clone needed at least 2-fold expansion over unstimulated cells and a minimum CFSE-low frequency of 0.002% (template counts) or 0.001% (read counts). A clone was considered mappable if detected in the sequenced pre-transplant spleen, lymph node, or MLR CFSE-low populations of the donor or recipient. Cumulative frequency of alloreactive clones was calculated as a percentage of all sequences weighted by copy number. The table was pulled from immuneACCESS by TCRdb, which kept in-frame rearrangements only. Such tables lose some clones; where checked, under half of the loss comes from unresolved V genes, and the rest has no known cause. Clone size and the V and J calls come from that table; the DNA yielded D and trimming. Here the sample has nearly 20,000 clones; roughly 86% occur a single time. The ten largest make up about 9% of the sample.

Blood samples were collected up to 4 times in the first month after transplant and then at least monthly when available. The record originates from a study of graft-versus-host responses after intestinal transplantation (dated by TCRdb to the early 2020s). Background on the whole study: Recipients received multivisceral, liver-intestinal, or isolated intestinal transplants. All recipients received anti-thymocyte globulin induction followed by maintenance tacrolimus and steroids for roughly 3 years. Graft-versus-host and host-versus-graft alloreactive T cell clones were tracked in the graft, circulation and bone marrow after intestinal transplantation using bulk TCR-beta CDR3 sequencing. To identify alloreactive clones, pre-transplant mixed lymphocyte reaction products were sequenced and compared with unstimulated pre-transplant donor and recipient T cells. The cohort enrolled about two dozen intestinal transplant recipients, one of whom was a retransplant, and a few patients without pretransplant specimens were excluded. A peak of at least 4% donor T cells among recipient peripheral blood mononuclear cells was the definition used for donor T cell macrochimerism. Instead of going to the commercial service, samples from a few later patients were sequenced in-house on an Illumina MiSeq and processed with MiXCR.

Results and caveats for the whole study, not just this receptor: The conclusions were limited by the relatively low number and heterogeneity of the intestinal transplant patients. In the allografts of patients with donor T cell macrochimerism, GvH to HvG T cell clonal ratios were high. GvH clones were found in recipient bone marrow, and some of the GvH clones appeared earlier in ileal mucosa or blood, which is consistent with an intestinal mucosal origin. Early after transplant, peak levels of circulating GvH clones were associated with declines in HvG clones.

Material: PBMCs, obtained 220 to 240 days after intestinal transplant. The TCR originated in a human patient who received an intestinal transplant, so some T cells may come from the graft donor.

The DNA sequence reads TGTGCCAGCAGCTTGGGACAGGGGCAAGAGACCCAGTACTTC. Its protein is CASSLGQGQETQYF. Recombination joined TRBV5-4 with TRBJ2-5; 8 central bases correspond to TRBD1. CDR1 and CDR2, looked up from the germline V gene (reference sequence), are SGHNT and YYREEE. Spanning cysteine to phenylalanine, the CDR3 consists of 14 amino acids. The retained sequence is limited to the CDR3, 42 bases, with the frame set at the first base. V lost 0 bases and J lost 2 bases, and the count of bases not matched to a germline gene is 0.